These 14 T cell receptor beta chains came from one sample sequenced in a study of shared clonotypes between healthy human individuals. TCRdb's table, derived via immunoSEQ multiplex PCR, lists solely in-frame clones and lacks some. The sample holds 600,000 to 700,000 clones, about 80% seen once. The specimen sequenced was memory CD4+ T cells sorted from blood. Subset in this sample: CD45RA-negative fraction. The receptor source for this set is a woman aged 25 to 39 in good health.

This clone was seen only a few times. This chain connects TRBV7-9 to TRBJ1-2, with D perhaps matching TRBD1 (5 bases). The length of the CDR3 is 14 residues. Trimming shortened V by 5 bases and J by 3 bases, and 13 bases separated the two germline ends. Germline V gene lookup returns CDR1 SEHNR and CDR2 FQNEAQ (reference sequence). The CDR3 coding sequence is TGTGCCAGCAGCCCCGGGACGGGAGACTATGGCTACACCTTC. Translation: CASSPGTGDYGYTF.

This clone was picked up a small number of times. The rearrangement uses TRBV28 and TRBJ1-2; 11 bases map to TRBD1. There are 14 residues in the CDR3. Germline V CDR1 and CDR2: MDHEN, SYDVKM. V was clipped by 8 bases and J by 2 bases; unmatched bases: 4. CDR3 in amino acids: CASLDRGPNYGYTF. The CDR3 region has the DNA TGTGCCAGCCTGGACAGGGGGCCCAACTATGGCTACACCTTC.

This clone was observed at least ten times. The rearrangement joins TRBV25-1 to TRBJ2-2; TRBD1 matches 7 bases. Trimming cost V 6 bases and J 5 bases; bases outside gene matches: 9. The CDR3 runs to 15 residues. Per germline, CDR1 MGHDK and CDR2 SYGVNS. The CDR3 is CASSPMGQSTGELFF. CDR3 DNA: TGTGCCAGCAGCCCAATGGGACAGTCGACCGGGGAGCTGTTTTTT.

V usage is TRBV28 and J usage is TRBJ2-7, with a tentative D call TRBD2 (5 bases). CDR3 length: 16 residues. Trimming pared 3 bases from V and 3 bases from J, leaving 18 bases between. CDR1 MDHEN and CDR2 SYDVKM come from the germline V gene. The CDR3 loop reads CASSFYREVIFYEQYF. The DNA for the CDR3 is TGTGCCAGCAGTTTCTACCGGGAAGTGATCTTCTACGAGCAGTACTTC.

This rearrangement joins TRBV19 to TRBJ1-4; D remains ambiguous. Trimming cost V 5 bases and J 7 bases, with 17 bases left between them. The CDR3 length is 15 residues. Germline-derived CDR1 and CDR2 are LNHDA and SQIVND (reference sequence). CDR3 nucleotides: TGTGCCAGTAGTGAACAGAAAAAACTAATTGAAAAACTGTTTTTT. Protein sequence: CASSEQKKLIEKLFF.

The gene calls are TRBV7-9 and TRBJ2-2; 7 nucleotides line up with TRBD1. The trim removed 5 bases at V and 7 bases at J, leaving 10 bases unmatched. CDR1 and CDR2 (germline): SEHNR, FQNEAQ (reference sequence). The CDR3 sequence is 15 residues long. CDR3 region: CASSSPGQSGGELFF. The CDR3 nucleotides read TGTGCCAGCAGCAGTCCGGGACAGTCTGGCGGGGAGCTGTTTTTT.

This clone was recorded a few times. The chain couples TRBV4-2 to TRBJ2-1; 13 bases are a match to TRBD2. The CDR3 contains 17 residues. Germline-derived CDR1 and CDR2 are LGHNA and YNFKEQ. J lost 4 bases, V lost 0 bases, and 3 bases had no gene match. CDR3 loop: CASSQELAGGIYNEQFF. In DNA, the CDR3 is TGTGCCAGCAGCCAAGAACTAGCGGGGGGGATTTACAATGAGCAGTTCTTC.

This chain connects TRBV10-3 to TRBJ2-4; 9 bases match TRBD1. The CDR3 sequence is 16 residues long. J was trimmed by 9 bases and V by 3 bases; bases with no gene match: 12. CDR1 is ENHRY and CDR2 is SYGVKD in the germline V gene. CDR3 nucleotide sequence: TGTGCCATCAGTGATCCGGGACAGGGAGATCCCTTCATTCAGTACTTC. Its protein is CAISDPGQGDPFIQYF.

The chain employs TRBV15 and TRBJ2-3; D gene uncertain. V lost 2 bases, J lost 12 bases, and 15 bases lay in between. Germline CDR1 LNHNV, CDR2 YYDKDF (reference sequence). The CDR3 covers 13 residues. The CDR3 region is CATSRPPGRLQYF. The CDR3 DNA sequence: TGTGCCACCAGCAGACCACCTGGGCGGCTCCAGTATTTT. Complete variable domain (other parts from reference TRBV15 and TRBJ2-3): DAMVIQNPRYQVTQFGKPVTLSCSQTLNHNVMYWYQQKSSQAPKLLFHYYDKDFNNEADTPDNFQSRRPNTSFCFLDIRSPGLGDTAMYLCATSRPPGRLQYFGPGTRLTVL.

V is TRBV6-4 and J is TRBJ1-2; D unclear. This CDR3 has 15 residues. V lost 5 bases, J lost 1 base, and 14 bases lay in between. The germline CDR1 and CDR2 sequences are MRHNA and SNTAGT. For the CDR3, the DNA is TGTGCCAGCAGTTTACCGGGAGGGATTAACTATGGCTACACCTTC. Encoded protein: CASSLPGGINYGYTF.

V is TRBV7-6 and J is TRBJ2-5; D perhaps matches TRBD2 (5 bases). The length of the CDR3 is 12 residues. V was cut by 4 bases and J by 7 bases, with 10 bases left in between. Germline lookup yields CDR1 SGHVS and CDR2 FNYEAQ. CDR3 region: CASSSGVGTQYF. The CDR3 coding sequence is TGTGCCAGCAGCTCCGGGGTGGGGACCCAGTACTTC.

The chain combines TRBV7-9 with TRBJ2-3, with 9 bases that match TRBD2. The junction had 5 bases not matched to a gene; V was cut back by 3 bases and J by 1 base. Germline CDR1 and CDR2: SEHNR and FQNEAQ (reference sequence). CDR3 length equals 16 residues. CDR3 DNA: TGTGCCAGCAGCTTGAGGCGGGAGGGACGCACAGATACGCAGTATTTT. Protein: CASSLRREGRTDTQYF.

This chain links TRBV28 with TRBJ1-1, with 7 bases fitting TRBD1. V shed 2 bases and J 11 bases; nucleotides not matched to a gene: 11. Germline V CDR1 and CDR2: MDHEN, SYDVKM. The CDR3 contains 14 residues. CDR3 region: CASSLPRTGDRAFF. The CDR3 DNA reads TGTGCCAGCAGTTTACCACGGACAGGTGATCGGGCTTTCTTT. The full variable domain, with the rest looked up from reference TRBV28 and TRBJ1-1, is DVKVTQSSRYLVKRTGEKVFLECVQDMDHENMFWYRQDPGLGLRLIYFSYDVKMKEKGDIPEGYSVSREKKERFSLILESASTNQTSMYLCASSLPRTGDRAFFGQGTRLTVV.

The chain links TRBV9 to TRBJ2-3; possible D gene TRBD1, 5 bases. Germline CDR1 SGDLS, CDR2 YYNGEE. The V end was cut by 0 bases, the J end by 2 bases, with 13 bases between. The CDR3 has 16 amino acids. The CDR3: CASSVDVRGSTDTQYF. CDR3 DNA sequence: TGTGCCAGCAGCGTAGATGTAAGGGGATCCACAGATACGCAGTATTTT.